The following is a T cell receptor beta chain sequence with its context. The antigen this receptor binds is unknown. No much larger clone is present one base from it, and per-base qualities are unavailable. The CDR3 contains 18 residues, cysteine and phenylalanine counted. The only DNA kept is the CDR3, 54 bases in frame from the first base. Trimming removed 1 base from V and 2 bases from J; the gene matches leave 9 bases unexplained. According to the germline V gene, CDR1 reads SGHAT and CDR2 reads FQNNGV. For repertoire sequencing, TCR beta CDR3 regions were amplified from RNA transcripts. The first round was an RT-PCR using HTBI primers with the Qiagen OneStep RT-PCR kit, and this first round was followed by a second-round multiplex PCR, then size selection and purification. The libraries underwent paired-end sequencing with 100 bp reads on an Illumina HiSeq2000. Processing in the source paper ran as follows. SOAPnuke was used to process the reads, throwing out any read that had adapters, had uncalled bases, had a mean Phred below 15, or lacked an exact constant-primer or identifier match. COPE v1.2.5 was used to merge the high-quality paired reads. Clonotypes were defined as unique nucleotide sequences and were aligned to IMGT TRB V, D and J references using MiTCR v1.1. The analysis was limited to V-J combinations with a frequency above 0.0001, which together covered 99.2% of repertoires. For each V-J combination, a TCR clonal expansion and chaos score was defined as the ratio of F50 clonal expansion to chaos observed in the TCRdist matrix. Features were reduced by Welch's t-statistics and random forest to around 14 V-J combinations, which fed a naive Bayes classifier. Thyroid-blood repertoire similarity was quantified with the Morisita-Horn index. Clones were called with MiXCR by TCRdb after fastp trimmed the public reads at Q25, and only in-frame beta chains were retained. Every distinct CDR3 protein forms one entry, paired with its most common genes and DNA. TCRdb's processing, not the authors' own work, is the source of the V and J calls. Present in this sample are under 350,000 distinct CDR3 sequences, roughly 15% of which were seen just once. The ten largest make up 9% to 15% of the sample.

This record comes from a study of Graves' ophthalmopathy and Graves' hyperthyroidism (dated by TCRdb to 2016 to 2019). For context, the study as a whole: Peripheral blood was collected before any treatment was given, at the time of initial diagnosis. To tell Graves' ophthalmopathy apart from Graves' hyperthyroidism, and to predict which patients would progress to ophthalmopathy, the study relied on TCR beta repertoire signatures. In total, approximately 140 blood samples were TCR-sequenced: approximately 42 ophthalmopathy, approximately 75 hyperthyroidism and roughly 17 hyperthyroidism-to-ophthalmopathy patients. To explore V-J signatures that separate ophthalmopathy from hyperthyroidism, a discovery set of about 100 patients was enrolled, consisting of about 45 with ophthalmopathy and roughly 57 with stable hyperthyroidism. An independent validation cohort comprised 18 hyperthyroidism patients and roughly 15 patients who later progressed from hyperthyroidism to ophthalmopathy. In five to seven hyperthyroidism patients, T-cell repertoires of thyroid tissue and blood were compared. Following sample collection, hyperthyroidism patients were given methimazole at a starting dose of 30 mg daily, and ophthalmopathy patients were given high-dose intravenous methylprednisolone.

The paper as a whole reports these results and caveats: In cross-validation, the 13-signature model distinguished ophthalmopathy from stable hyperthyroidism with around 86% sensitivity and about 81% specificity, while in the test set the corresponding values were about 80% and 75%. In validation, the model predicted ophthalmopathy progression with 55% to 71% sensitivity and 72.22% specificity; roughly eleven predicted patients were CT-confirmed with GO in a median of around 6 months. No statistical method was used to predetermine the sample size, and group allocation was not hidden from the investigators. Most expanded thyroid clonotypes with a frequency above 0.001 also appeared in blood, which suggests that blood repertoires may reflect the immune response in the thyroid.

Patients with ophthalmopathy had moderately to severely active disease, with a Clinical Activity Score of 3 or more, a NOSPECS grade of 4 or more, and a disease duration of less than 3 months. Anyone with other autoimmune diseases, uncontrolled infections, pregnancy or lactation was excluded from the study. Diagnosis relied on clinical symptoms, serum thyroxine, TRAb, thyroid ultrasound and orbital computed tomography. Using Ficoll-Paque density gradient centrifugation, PBMCs were isolated from about 10 ml of fresh peripheral blood. Total RNA was extracted using Trizol reagent, and RNA quality was checked on an Agilent 2100 Bioanalyzer.

The origin of this receptor is an adult man with Graves' ophthalmopathy. Sequenced sample: peripheral blood. The V gene is TRBV11-2 and the J gene is TRBJ2-7; TRBD2 fits 12 bases in the junction. The CDR3 amino acid sequence is: CASSLVLLAGGTTYEQYF. The bases read TGTGCCAGCAGCTTAGTCCTTCTAGCGGGAGGGACAACCTACGAGCAGTACTTC.